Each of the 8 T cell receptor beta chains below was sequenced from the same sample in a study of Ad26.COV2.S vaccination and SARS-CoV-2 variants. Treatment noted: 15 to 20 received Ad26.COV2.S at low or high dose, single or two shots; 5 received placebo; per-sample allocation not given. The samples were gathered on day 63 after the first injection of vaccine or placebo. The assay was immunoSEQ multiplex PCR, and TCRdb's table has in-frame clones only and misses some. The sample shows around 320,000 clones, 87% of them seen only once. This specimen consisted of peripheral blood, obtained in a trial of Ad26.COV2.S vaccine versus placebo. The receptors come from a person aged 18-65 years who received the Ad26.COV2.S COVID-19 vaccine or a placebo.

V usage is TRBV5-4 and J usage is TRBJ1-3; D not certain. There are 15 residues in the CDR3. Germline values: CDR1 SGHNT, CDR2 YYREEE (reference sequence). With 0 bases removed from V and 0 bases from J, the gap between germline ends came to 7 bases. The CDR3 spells CASSLVSSSGNTIYF. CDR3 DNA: TGTGCCAGCAGCTTGGTAAGCAGCTCTGGAAACACCATATATTTT.

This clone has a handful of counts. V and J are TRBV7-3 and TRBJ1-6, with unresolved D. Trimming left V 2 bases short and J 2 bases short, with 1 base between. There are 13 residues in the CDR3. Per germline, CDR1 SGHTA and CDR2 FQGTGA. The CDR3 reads CASSLAYNSPLHF. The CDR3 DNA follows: TGTGCCAGCAGCTTAGCCTATAATTCACCCCTCCACTTT.

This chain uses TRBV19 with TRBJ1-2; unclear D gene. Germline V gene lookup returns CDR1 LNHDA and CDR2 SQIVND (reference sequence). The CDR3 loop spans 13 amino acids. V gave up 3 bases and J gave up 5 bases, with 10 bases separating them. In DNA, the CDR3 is TGTGCCAGTAGTATGTGGTCTGCGTATGGCTACACCTTC. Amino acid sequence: CASSMWSAYGYTF.

CDR3 nucleotides: TGTGCCAGCAGCGCCCAACCGGGACAGGGGTTCGAGCAGTACTTC. This codes for CASSAQPGQGFEQYF. V is TRBV9 and J is TRBJ2-7; TRBD1 aligns across 10 bases. The germline gives CDR1 SGDLS, CDR2 YYNGEE. CDR3 length: 15 amino acids. Unmatched junction bases numbered 9, after V lost 3 bases and J lost 6 bases.

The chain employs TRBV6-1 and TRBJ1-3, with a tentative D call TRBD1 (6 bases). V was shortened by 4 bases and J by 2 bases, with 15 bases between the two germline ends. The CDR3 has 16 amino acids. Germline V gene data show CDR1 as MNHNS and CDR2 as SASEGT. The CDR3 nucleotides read TGTGCCAGCAGTGCAACGGGGGGGCTGGCTGGAAACACCATATATTTT. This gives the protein CASSATGGLAGNTIYF.

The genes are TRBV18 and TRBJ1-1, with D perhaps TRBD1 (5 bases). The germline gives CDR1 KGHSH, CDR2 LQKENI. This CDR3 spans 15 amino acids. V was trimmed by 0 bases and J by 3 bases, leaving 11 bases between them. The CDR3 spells CASSPPVRAYTEAFF. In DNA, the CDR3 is TGTGCCAGCTCACCACCGGTCAGGGCCTACACTGAAGCTTTCTTT.

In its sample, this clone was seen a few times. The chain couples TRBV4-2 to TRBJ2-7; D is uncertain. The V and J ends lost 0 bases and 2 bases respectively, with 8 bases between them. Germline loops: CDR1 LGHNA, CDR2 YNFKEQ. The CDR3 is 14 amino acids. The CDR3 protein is CASSQEGSTYEQYF. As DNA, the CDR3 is TGTGCCAGCAGCCAAGAAGGCAGCACCTACGAGCAGTACTTC.

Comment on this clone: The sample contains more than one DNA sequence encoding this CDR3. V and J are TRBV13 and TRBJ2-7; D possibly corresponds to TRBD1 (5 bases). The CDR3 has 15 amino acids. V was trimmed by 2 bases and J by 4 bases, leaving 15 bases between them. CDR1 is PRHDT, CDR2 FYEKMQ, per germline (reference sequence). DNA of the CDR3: TGTGCCAGCAGCTTACGCCAGGGAAGGCCTTACGAGCAGTACTTC. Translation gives CASSLRQGRPYEQYF.